The 5 T cell receptor beta chains presented below share a single source sample, sequenced in a study of control samples from healthy donors and cancer patients (dated by TCRdb to 2018 to 2021). The library was made by the immunoSEQ multiplex PCR assay. Here the immuneACCESS table is served through TCRdb, limited to in-frame sequences with V and J called. Missing clones are a known gap in these copies; in checked studies unresolved V genes cover under half, and the rest lacks a known reason. This sample has fewer than 95,000 clones in its table, and about 85% of those were observed once. The ten most abundant clones make up around 20% of the sample. Sequenced sample: blood. The receptor set was obtained from a man aged 25-45 years in good health.

The chain carries TRBV2 and TRBJ2-5; 9 positions match TRBD2. Germline-derived CDR1 and CDR2 are SNHLY and FYNNEI. The CDR3 is 13 amino acids. J was trimmed by 3 bases and V by 7 bases; bases with no gene match: 3. The CDR3 loop is CASMLAGKETQYF. As DNA, the CDR3 is TGTGCCAGCATGCTAGCGGGGAAAGAGACCCAGTACTTC.

This clone was detected only once. V is TRBV20-1 and J is TRBJ1-5; D is unresolved. V shed 3 bases and J shed 0 bases, with 9 bases lying between them. Germline V gene sequence: CDR1 DFQATT, CDR2 SNEGSKA (reference sequence). This CDR3 contains 14 residues. CDR3 sequence (DNA): TGCAGTGCTAGTACGCAGTATAGCAATCAGCCCCAGCATTTT. This codes for CSASTQYSNQPQHF.

V and J are TRBV27 and TRBJ1-6, with D perhaps matching TRBD1 (6 bases). CDR1 and CDR2 (germline): MNHEY, SMNVEV (reference sequence). V dropped 7 bases and J dropped 7 bases, with 17 bases sitting between them. The CDR3 has 15 amino acids. In DNA, the CDR3 is TGTGCCAGCACGCATTGGGGGGCGAAAAATTCACCCCTCCACTTT. Its protein is CASTHWGAKNSPLHF.

The CDR3, as DNA: TGTGCCAGTAGTATCGGGGGGTCTGGAAACACCATATATTTT. Its translation: CASSIGGSGNTIYF. V is TRBV19 and J is TRBJ1-3, with D tentatively TRBD1 (5 bases). CDR1 LNHDA and CDR2 SQIVND come from the germline V gene (reference sequence). The CDR3 extends over 14 amino acids. V lost 3 bases and J 1 base, leaving 7 bases between the germline ends.

This clone has a single count. The chain couples TRBV5-1 to TRBJ1-1, with a weak D call TRBD1 (6 bases). V lost 1 base and J 1 base, leaving 14 bases between the germline ends. The CDR3 length is 16 residues. CDR1 is SGHRS, CDR2 YFSETQ, per germline. The CDR3 loop is CASSLNYRAPNTEAFF. The DNA of the CDR3 is TGCGCCAGCAGCTTGAATTACAGGGCGCCGAACACTGAAGCTTTCTTT.